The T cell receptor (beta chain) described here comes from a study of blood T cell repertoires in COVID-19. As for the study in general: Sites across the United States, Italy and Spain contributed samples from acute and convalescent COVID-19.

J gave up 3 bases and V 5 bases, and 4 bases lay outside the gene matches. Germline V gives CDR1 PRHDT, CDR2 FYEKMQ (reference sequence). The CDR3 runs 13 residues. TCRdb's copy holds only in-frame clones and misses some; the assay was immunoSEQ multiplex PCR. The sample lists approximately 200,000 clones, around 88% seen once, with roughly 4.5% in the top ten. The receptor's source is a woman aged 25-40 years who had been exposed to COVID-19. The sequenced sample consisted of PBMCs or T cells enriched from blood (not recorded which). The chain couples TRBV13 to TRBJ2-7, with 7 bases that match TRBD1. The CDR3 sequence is CASSRDRSYEQYF. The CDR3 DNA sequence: TGTGCCAGCAGCCGGGACAGAAGCTACGAGCAGTACTTC.